This TCR beta chain appears in the sequencing data of a study of beta chain features in type 1 diabetes. The whole isolated RNA underwent reverse transcription, so sequencing captured expressed TCRB transcripts. TCRdb keeps only in-frame clones here, not all; method: immunoSEQ multiplex PCR. The repertoire consists of about 220,000 clones, with roughly 10% occurring once and the leading ten covering less than 1.5%. The ends lost 5 bases at V and 3 bases at J; junction bases unmatched: 14. The germline V gene has CDR1 SGHAT and CDR2 FQNNGV. The CDR3 is made up of 19 amino acids. Study-wide results and limits: Across patients, naive, central memory and Treg TCRB repertoires exhibited apparently greater similarity than was observed across healthy donors.

CD45RO/CCR7/CD25/CD127/CD95/CD27 staining was used to isolate CD4+ naive, central memory, regulatory and stem cell-like memory cells by sorting. This clone was observed many times. No antigen is known for it. V usage is TRBV11-2 and J usage is TRBJ2-2, with 11 bases matching TRBD2. The TCR originated in a man aged 18 to 29 in good health. The source material was central memory CD4+ T cells from blood. CDR3 bases: TGTGCCAGCAGCCAAGCGATCTTTAGCGGGAGGGCCTACACCGGGGAGCTGTTTTTT. This sequence encodes CASSQAIFSGRAYTGELFF.